This T cell receptor (beta chain) is drawn from a study of chemoradiotherapy in HPV16-positive cancers. Overall study results and limits: The functional HPV-specific definition rests on just a couple of HPV16-positive patients. In HPV16-positive patients, HPV-responsive T-cell expansion tracked better recurrence-free survival.

V was clipped by 6 bases and J by 0 bases; unmatched bases: 2. The CDR3 runs to 15 residues. Germline CDR1 and CDR2: SNHLY and FYNNEI. A word on this clone: What it binds is not known.

Profiling relied on immunoSEQ multiplex PCR, and the TCRdb table lists in-frame clones only, not all of them. In the table there are fewer than 9,500 clones, around 71% of which are singletons. This sequence originates from a human donor with HPV-associated anogenital cancer. V gene TRBV2 combines with J gene TRBJ2-6; 7 positions agree with TRBD1. Sampling was carried out from a patient who underwent chemoradiotherapy. The CDR3, as DNA: TGTGCCAGCAGAGGGACAGTCTCTGGGGCCAACGTCCTGACTTTC. Amino acids: CASRGTVSGANVLTF.